These 17 T cell receptor beta chains were all obtained from the same sample, sequenced in a study of blood T cell repertoires in COVID-19. The protocol was immunoSEQ multiplex PCR, while the TCRdb copy is restricted to in-frame clones and leaves out a portion. The sample carries 150,000 to 170,000 clones, approximately 80% recorded once. Sequenced material: peripheral blood. These receptors were obtained from a woman in her sixties or seventies with COVID-19, enrolled during active disease.

V and J are TRBV6-6 and TRBJ1-4; weak D call: TRBD1 (5 bases). The CDR3 loop spans 14 amino acids. V dropped 4 bases and J dropped 6 bases, with 12 bases sitting between them. Germline V lookup: CDR1 MNHNY, CDR2 SVGAGI (reference sequence). DNA of the CDR3: TGTGCCAGCAGTTTGTGGGGGGGGGATGAAAAACTGTTTTTT. Amino acids: CASSLWGGDEKLFF.

The chain combines TRBV24-1 with TRBJ2-1; perhaps TRBD2 as D (6 bases). Between the trimmed V and J ends, which lost 0 bases and 7 bases, there was a span of 12 bases. The CDR3 spans 15 residues. Germline V gene sequence: CDR1 KGHDR, CDR2 SFDVKD. The CDR3 loop reads CATSDLTSNFNEQFF. DNA of the CDR3: TGTGCCACCAGTGATTTGACTAGCAACTTTAATGAGCAGTTCTTC.

V usage is TRBV21-1 and J usage is TRBJ2-5; TRBD1 is taken as the D call from the table, unchecked against the DNA. TRBV21-1 is a pseudogene locus. This CDR3 is built from 15 residues. The CDR3 here is CASSTKRRQVETQYF. The CDR3 nucleotides are TGTGCCAGCAGCACCAAGAGGCGACAGGTTGAGACCCAGTACTTC.

There are a few counts of this clone. The rearrangement links TRBV19 to TRBJ1-2; 7 bases are a match to TRBD1. Germline assignment: CDR1 LNHDA and CDR2 SQIVND (reference sequence). CDR3 length: 15 residues. Trimming at V came to 6 bases and at J to 1 base, leaving 8 bases not matched to a gene. The CDR3 protein is CASRDPGQSNYGYTF. In nucleotides, the CDR3 is TGTGCCAGTAGAGACCCGGGACAGAGTAACTATGGCTACACCTTC.

The V gene is TRBV7-8, the J gene TRBJ2-7; tentative D call: TRBD2 (5 bases). V lost 4 bases and J 5 bases, leaving 12 bases between the germline ends. Germline V CDR1 and CDR2: SGHVS, FQNEAQ. The CDR3 covers 13 residues. CDR3 amino acids: CASSWRLNNEQYF. CDR3 nucleotide sequence: TGTGCCAGCAGCTGGAGACTAAACAACGAGCAGTACTTC. Looking up the rest from reference TRBV7-8 and TRBJ2-7 gives the full variable domain: GAGVSQSPRYKVAKRGQDVALRCDPISGHVSLFWYQQALGQGPEFLTYFQNEAQLDKSGLPSDRFFAERPEGSVSTLKIQRTQQEDSAVYLCASSWRLNNEQYFGPGTRLTVT.

The rearrangement joins TRBV5-5 to TRBJ1-1, with 8 positions matching TRBD1. The V segment lost 0 bases and the J segment 0 bases; nucleotides outside the gene matches: 7. Looked up from germline, CDR1 is SGHKS and CDR2 is YYEKEE (reference sequence). The CDR3 spans 17 residues. DNA of the CDR3: TGTGCCAGCAGCTTGGCCAGGGGGCCCCTGATGAACACTGAAGCTTTCTTT. It translates to CASSLARGPLMNTEAFF.

The chain has TRBV7-3 and TRBJ2-2; tentative D call: TRBD1 (5 bases). The CDR3 is 14 amino acids. V lost 2 bases, J lost 7 bases, and 11 bases lay in between. Germline assignment: CDR1 SGHTA and CDR2 FQGTGA. The CDR3 sequence is CASSLALRGGELFF. The DNA of the CDR3 is TGTGCCAGCAGCTTAGCCCTTAGGGGCGGGGAGCTGTTTTTT.

This clone was recorded once. J is TRBJ1-1 and V is TRBV4-2; D is uncertain. Deletions cut 4 bases from V and 4 bases from J, with 7 bases between. The CDR3 contains 12 residues. Germline assignment: CDR1 LGHNA and CDR2 YNFKEQ. The CDR3 reads CASSRGVTEAFF. CDR3 coding DNA: TGTGCCAGCAGCCGCGGGGTCACTGAAGCTTTCTTT.

The chain is built from TRBV27 and TRBJ2-2; 7 nucleotides line up with TRBD1. The V segment lost 4 bases and the J segment 1 base; nucleotides outside the gene matches: 6. CDR1 is MNHEY, CDR2 SMNVEV, per germline (reference sequence). CDR3 length: 16 residues. CDR3 nucleotide sequence: TGTGCCAGCAGTTCCATTCGACAGGGGAACACCGGGGAGCTGTTTTTT. Its translation is CASSSIRQGNTGELFF.

The V and J genes are TRBV6-5 and TRBJ1-1; 8 bases map to TRBD1. The V gene's germline CDR1 is MNHEY and CDR2 SVGAGI. V shed 4 bases and J 10 bases; nucleotides not matched to a gene: 5. The CDR3 runs to 12 residues. CDR3 nucleotide sequence: TGTGCCAGCAGTTCACAGGGGGGGGGAGCTTTCTTT. Protein product: CASSSQGGGAFF.

The rearrangement joins TRBV7-3 to TRBJ1-4; 7 bases are shared with TRBD1. Germline V gene sequence: CDR1 SGHTA, CDR2 FQGTGA. This CDR3 is built from 15 residues. V shed 5 bases and J 1 base; nucleotides not matched to a gene: 4. The CDR3 DNA reads TGTGCCAGCAGCCCCCAGGGGGGAACTAATGAAAAACTGTTTTTT. Protein: CASSPQGGTNEKLFF.

This clone was counted only a few times. This chain links TRBV19 with TRBJ1-4; 7 bases fit TRBD1. V lost 3 bases, J lost 1 base, and 2 bases stayed unmatched. The V gene's germline CDR1 is LNHDA and CDR2 SQIVND (reference sequence). The CDR3 has 15 amino acids. The CDR3 spells CASSIGTVTNEKLFF. In nucleotides, the CDR3 is TGTGCCAGTAGTATTGGGACAGTAACTAATGAAAAACTGTTTTTT.

This clone was detected only once. The chain links TRBV7-3 to TRBJ2-3, with D tentatively TRBD2 (5 bases). This CDR3 is built from 16 residues. Between the trimmed V and J ends, which lost 5 bases and 0 bases, there was a span of 15 bases. Germline-derived CDR1 and CDR2 are SGHTA and FQGTGA. The CDR3 sequence is CASSPTVRGSTDTQYF. The CDR3 DNA reads as TGTGCCAGCAGCCCCACTGTTCGCGGGAGCACAGATACGCAGTATTTT.

The chain uses TRBV5-1 and TRBJ2-2, with a weak D call TRBD1 (5 bases). The CDR3 has 16 residues. CDR1 is SGHRS and CDR2 is YFSETQ in the germline V gene. The ends were cut back, 0 bases at V and 1 base at J, with 10 bases in the middle. CDR3 in amino acids: CASSLVTGVNTGELFF. In DNA form, the CDR3 reads TGCGCCAGCAGCTTGGTTACAGGCGTGAACACCGGGGAGCTGTTTTTT.

The chain joins TRBV6-4 to TRBJ1-2; 10 nucleotides match TRBD1. Germline V gene sequence: CDR1 MRHNA, CDR2 SNTAGT. The CDR3 is made up of 14 amino acids. Trimming at V came to 6 bases and at J to 5 bases, leaving 6 bases not matched to a gene. The CDR3 reads CASSPGTGVYGYTF. The CDR3 region has the DNA TGTGCCAGCAGCCCCGGGACAGGGGTTTATGGCTACACCTTC.

V is TRBV27 and J is TRBJ2-1, with 7 positions matching TRBD2. The CDR3 extends over 15 amino acids. J gave up 5 bases and V 5 bases, and 9 bases lay outside the gene matches. From germline, CDR1 is MNHEY and CDR2 SMNVEV (reference sequence). The CDR3 nucleotides are TGTGCCAGCAGTGGGGAAGGACTAGATGACAATGAGCAGTTCTTC. It translates to CASSGEGLDDNEQFF.

V gene TRBV7-8 combines with J gene TRBJ1-5; maybe TRBD1 (5 bases). The germline gives CDR1 SGHVS, CDR2 FQNEAQ. Trimming took 8 bases from V and 0 from J, leaving 20 bases between them. The CDR3 loop spans 17 amino acids. The CDR3 bases are TGTGCCAGCCGCCCCGGGGTCGGGGGTTATAGCAATCAGCCCCAGCATTTT. The encoded protein is CASRPGVGGYSNQPQHF.